Listed here is a single T cell receptor beta chain. Its target is unknown. This sample was taken from a study of STAT5B mutations in CD4+ large granular lymphocyte leukemia. For the study at large: The CDR3 'QG' motif was associated with a particular HLA allele among healthy donors.

Sequencing was performed with immunoSEQ multiplex PCR; in TCRdb, only in-frame clones are kept and a portion is missing. The data hold about 34,000 clones, with 65% to 75% observed a single time. Trimming took off 5 bases at V and 14 bases at J, with 16 bases between the two ends. Germline values: CDR1 SGHVS, CDR2 FQNEAQ. The CDR3 is 12 residues long. Study-wide results and caveats: Without putative leukemic clones, patient CD4-sorted repertoires remained more clonal than healthy CD4+ repertoires. Top patient clones used TRBV06 genes more often: 8/27 versus 2/35 in controls. Without HLA matching, higher CD4+ than CD8+ T-LGLL clonality could reflect small sample size.

Material for sequencing was CD4+ T cells from blood buffy coats. This chain joins TRBV7-8 and TRBJ2-1; D tentatively reads TRBD1 or TRBD2 (5 bases each). The TCR comes from a human donor in good health. The chain's CDR3 is CASSLLGAGKFF. CDR3 DNA: TGTGCCAGCAGCCTTCTTGGGGCCGGGAAGTTCTTC.